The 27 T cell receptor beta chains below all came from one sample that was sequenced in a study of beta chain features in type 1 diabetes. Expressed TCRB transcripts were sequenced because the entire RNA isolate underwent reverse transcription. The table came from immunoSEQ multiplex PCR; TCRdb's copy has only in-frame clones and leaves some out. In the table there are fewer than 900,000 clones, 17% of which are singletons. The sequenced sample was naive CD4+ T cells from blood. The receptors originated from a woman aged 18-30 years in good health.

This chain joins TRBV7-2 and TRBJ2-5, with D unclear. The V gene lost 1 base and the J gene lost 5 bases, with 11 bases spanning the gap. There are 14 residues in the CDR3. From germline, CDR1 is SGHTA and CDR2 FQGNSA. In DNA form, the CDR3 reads TGTGCCAGCAGCTTAGGGTCAGAAACGGAGACCCAGTACTTC. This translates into CASSLGSETETQYF.

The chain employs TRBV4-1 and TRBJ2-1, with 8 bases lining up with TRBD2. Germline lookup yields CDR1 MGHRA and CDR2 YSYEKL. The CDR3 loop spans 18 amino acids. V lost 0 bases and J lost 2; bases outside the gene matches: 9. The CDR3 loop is CASSQDAAGGGTYNEQFF. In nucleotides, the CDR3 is TGCGCCAGCAGCCAAGATGCTGCCGGGGGGGGAACCTACAATGAGCAGTTCTTC.

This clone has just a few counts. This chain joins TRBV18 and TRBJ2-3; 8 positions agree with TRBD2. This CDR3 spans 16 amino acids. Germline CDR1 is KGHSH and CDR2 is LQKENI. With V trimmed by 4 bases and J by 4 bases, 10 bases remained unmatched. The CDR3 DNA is TGTGCCAGCTCACTGCTTCGGACGGGAGGGTCAGATACGCAGTATTTT. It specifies CASSLLRTGGSDTQYF.

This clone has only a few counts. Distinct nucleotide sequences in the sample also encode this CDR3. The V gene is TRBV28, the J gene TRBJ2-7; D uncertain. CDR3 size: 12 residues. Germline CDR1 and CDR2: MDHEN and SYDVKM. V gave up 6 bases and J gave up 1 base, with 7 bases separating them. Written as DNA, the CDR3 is TGTGCCAGCAGCCGGGTTTCCTACGAGCAGTACTTC. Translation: CASSRVSYEQYF.

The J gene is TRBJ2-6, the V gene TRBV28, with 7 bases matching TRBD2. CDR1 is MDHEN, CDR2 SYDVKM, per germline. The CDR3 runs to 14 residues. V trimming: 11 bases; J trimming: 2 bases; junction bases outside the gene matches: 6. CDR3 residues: CACGGSAGANVLTF. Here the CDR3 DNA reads TGTGCCTGCGGCGGGAGTGCTGGGGCCAACGTCCTGACTTTC.

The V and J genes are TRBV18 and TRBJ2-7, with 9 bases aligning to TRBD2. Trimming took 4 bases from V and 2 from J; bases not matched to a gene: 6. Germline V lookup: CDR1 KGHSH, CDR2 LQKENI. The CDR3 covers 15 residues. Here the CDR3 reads CASSLTSGGTYEQYF. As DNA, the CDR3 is TGTGCCAGCTCACTGACTAGCGGCGGGACCTACGAGCAGTACTTC. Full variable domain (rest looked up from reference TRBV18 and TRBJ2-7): NAGVMQNPRHLVRRRGQEARLRCSPMKGHSHVYWYRQLPEEGLKFMVYLQKENIIDESGMPKERFSAEFPKEGPSILRIQQVVRGDSAAYFCASSLTSGGTYEQYFGPGTRLTVT.

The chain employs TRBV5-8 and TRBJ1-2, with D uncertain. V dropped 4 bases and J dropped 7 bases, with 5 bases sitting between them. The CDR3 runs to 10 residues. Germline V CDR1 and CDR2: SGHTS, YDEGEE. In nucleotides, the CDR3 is TGTGCCAGCAGCCTGGTTGGCTACACCTTC. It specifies CASSLVGYTF.

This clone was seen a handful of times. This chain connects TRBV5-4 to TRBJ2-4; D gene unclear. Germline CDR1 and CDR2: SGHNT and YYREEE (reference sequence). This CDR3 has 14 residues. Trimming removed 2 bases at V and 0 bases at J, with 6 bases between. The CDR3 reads CASSFWLAKNIQYF. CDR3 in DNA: TGTGCCAGCAGCTTTTGGCTAGCCAAAAACATTCAGTACTTC.

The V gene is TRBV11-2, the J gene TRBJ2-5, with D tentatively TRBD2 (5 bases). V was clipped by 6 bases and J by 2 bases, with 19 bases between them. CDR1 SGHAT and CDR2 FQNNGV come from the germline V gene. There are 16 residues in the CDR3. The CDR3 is CASRSSRGRRQETQYF. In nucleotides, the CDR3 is TGTGCCAGCAGGTCCTCCCGGGGAAGAAGACAAGAGACCCAGTACTTC.

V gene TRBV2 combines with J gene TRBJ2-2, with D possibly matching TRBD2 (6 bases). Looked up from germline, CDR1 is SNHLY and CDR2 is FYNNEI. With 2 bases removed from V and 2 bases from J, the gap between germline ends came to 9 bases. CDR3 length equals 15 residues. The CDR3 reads CASSETGANTGELFF. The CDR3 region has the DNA TGTGCCAGCAGTGAAACGGGAGCTAACACCGGGGAGCTGTTTTTT. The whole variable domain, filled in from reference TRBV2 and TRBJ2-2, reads EPEVTQTPSHQVTQMGQEVILRCVPISNHLYFYWYRQILGQKVEFLVSFYNNEISEKSEIFDDQFSVERPDGSNFTLKIRSTKLEDSAMYFCASSETGANTGELFFGEGSRLTVL.

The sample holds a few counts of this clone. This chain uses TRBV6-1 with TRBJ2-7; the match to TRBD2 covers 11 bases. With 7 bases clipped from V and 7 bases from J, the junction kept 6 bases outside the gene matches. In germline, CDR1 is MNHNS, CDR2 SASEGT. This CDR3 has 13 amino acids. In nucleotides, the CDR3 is TGTGCCAGCATCGGCCCTAGCGGGAGGGAGCAGTACTTC. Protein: CASIGPSGREQYF.

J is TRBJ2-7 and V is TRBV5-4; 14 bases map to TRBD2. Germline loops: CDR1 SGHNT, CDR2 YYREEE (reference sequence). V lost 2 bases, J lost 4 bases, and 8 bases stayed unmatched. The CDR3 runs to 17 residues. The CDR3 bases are TGTGCCAGCAGCTTACCCGGGACTAGCGGGAGCGCTTACGAGCAGTACTTC. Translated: CASSLPGTSGSAYEQYF.

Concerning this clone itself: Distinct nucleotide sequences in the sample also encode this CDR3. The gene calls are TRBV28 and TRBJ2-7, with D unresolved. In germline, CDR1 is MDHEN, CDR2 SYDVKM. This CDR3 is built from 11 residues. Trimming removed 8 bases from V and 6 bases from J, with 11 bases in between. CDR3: CASGRVSEQYF. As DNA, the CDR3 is TGTGCCAGCGGTAGGGTTAGCGAGCAGTACTTC.

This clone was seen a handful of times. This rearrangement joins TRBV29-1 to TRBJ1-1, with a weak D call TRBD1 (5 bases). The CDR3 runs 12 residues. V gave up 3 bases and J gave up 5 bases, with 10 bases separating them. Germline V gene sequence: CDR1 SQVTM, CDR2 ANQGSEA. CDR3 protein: CSVERGGTEAFF. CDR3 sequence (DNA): TGCAGCGTTGAGCGGGGGGGGACTGAAGCTTTCTTT.

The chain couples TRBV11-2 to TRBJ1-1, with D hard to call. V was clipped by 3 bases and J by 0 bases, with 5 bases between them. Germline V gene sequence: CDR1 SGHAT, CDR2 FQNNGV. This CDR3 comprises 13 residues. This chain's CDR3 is CASSFTLNTEAFF. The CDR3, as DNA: TGTGCCAGCAGCTTTACTTTGAACACTGAAGCTTTCTTT.

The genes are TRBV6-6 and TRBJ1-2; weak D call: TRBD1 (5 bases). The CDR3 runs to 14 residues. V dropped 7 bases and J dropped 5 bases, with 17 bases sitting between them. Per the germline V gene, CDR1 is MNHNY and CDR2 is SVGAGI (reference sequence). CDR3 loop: CASNAQGSTYGYTF. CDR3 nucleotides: TGTGCCAGCAATGCGCAGGGCTCTACGTATGGCTACACCTTC.

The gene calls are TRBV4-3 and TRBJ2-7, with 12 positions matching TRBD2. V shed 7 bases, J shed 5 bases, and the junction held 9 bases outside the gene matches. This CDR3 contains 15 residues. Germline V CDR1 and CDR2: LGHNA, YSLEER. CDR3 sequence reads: CASNETSGSHHEQYF. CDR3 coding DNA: TGCGCCAGCAACGAGACTAGCGGGAGCCACCACGAGCAGTACTTC.

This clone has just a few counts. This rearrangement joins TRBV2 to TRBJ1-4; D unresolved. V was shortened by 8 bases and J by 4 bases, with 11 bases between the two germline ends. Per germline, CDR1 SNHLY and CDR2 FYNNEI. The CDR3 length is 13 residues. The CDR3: CASFDGLNEKLFF. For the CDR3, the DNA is TGTGCCAGCTTCGACGGTCTTAATGAAAAACTGTTTTTT.

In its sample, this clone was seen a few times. The chain's CDR3 is CASSETGVNTGELFF. In nucleotides, the CDR3 is TGTGCCAGCAGTGAGACAGGGGTGAACACCGGGGAGCTGTTTTTT. The chain joins TRBV7-3 to TRBJ2-2; 8 nucleotides agree with TRBD1. The CDR3 loop spans 15 amino acids. Per germline, CDR1 SGHTA and CDR2 FQGTGA. J lost 1 base, V lost 6 bases, and 4 bases had no gene match.

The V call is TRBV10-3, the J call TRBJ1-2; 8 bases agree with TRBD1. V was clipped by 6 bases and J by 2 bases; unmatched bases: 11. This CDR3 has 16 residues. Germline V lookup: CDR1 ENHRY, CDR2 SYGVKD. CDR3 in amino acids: CAIRASGQGKNYGYTF. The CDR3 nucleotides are TGTGCCATCAGGGCGTCCGGACAGGGAAAGAACTATGGCTACACCTTC.

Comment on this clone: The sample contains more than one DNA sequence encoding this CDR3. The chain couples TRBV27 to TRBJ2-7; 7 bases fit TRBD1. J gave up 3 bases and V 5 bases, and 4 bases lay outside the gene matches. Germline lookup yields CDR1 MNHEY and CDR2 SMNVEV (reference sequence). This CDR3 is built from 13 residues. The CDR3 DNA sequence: TGTGCCAGCAGTCGGGACAGCCTCTACGAGCAGTACTTC. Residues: CASSRDSLYEQYF.

CDR3 in amino acids: CASTDVTDTQYF. As DNA, the CDR3 is TGTGCCAGCACTGATGTCACAGATACGCAGTATTTT. The chain carries TRBV6-6 and TRBJ2-3, with no clear D. This CDR3 spans 12 amino acids. Between the trimmed V and J ends, which lost 7 bases and 2 bases, there was a span of 7 bases. Looked up from germline, CDR1 is MNHNY and CDR2 is SVGAGI (reference sequence).

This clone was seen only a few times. For the CDR3, the DNA is TGTGCCACCAGGCCGAGCTCCTACAATGAGCAGTTCTTC. Translating it yields CATRPSSYNEQFF. V usage is TRBV15 and J usage is TRBJ2-1, with D uncertain. There are 13 residues in the CDR3. The germline CDR1 and CDR2 sequences are LNHNV and YYDKDF (reference sequence). The V end was cut by 6 bases, the J end by 0 bases, with 6 bases between.

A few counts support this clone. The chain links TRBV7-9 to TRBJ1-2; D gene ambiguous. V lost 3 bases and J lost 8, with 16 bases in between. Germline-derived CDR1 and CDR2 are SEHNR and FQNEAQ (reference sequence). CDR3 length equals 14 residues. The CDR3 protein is CASSFSSIEGGYTF. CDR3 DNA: TGTGCCAGCAGCTTTTCGAGTATAGAAGGAGGCTACACCTTC.

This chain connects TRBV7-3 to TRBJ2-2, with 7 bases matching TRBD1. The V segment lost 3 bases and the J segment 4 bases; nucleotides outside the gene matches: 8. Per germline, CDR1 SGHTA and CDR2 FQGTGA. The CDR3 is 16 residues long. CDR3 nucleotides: TGTGCCAGCAGCTTCGACAGGGTCTTTAGCACCGGGGAGCTGTTTTTT. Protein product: CASSFDRVFSTGELFF.

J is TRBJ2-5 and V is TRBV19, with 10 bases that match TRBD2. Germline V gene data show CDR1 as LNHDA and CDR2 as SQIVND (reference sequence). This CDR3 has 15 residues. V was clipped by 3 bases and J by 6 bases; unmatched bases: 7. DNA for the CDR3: TGTGCCAGTAGTATGGGGCTAGCGGGAGAGAAGACCCAGTACTTC. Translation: CASSMGLAGEKTQYF. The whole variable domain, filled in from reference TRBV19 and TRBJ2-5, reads DGGITQSPKYLFRKEGQNVTLSCEQNLNHDAMYWYRQDPGQGLRLIYYSQIVNDFQKGDIAEGYSVSREKKESFPLTVTSAQKNPTAFYLCASSMGLAGEKTQYFGPGTRLLVL.

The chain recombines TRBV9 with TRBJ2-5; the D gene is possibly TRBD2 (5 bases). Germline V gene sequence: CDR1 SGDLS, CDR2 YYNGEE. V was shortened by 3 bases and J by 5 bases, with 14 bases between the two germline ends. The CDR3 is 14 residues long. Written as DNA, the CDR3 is TGTGCCAGCAGCGCTAGTGACCCGGGGGAGACCCAGTACTTC. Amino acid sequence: CASSASDPGETQYF. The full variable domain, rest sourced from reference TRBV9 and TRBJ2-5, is DSGVTQTPKHLITATGQRVTLRCSPRSGDLSVYWYQQSLDQGLQFLIQYYNGEERAKGNILERFSAQQFPDLHSELNLSSLELGDSALYFCASSASDPGETQYFGPGTRLLVL.